A selection of T cell receptor beta chains follows, all from one sample in a study of blood T cell repertoires in COVID-19. This table comes from immunoSEQ multiplex PCR, and its TCRdb copy is limited to in-frame clones, with some not included. The repertoire holds roughly 80,000 clones, with 80% as singletons. Sequencing used peripheral blood. These receptors all stem from a man in his sixties with active or convalescent COVID-19. Each CDR3 is given with its conserved first and last residue. Fields, in order: D gene, J gene, clone size, V gene, CDR3 DNA, CDR3 protein. D genes are given only for firm matches. Part of the rows lack a size; the others show once, few, many or a class for expanded clones.

>TRBD1|TRBJ1-2|few|TRBV10-3
TGTGCCATCACCTCAGAAACAGGGGAAACCTTC
CAITSETGETF
>.|TRBJ1-1|.|TRBV18
TGTGCCAGCTCCCCGACGGGGACACAAAACACTGAAGCTTTCTTT
CASSPTGTQNTEAFF
>TRBD1|TRBJ1-5|.|TRBV5-8
TGTGCCAGCAGCTTGGACAGGGGGATTAGCAATCAGCCCCAGCATTTT
CASSLDRGISNQPQHF
>.|TRBJ2-7|.|TRBV9
TGTGCCAGCACTCCCAGTAGATCGGGTCAAGGCGAGCAGTACTTC
CASTPSRSGQGEQYF
>.|TRBJ1-4|many|TRBV5-1
TGCGCCAGCCGCGACGGGGGGTCTAATGAAAAACTGTTTTTT
CASRDGGSNEKLFF
>.|TRBJ2-7|.|TRBV6-6
TGTGCCAGCAACCTAGGGGTAGCTACGACCTACGAGCAGTACTTC
CASNLGVATTYEQYF
>TRBD1|TRBJ1-5|.|TRBV6-4
TGTGCCAGCAGTGACAGGGACAGGCTGTTCAATCAGCCCCAGCATTTT
CASSDRDRLFNQPQHF
>.|TRBJ1-2|.|TRBV6-1
TGTGCCAGCAGTGACGGGTCAGGAGGTAATTATGGCTACACCTTC
CASSDGSGGNYGYTF
>.|TRBJ2-3|once|TRBV6-5
TGTGCCAGCAGTTACATGGAGAGGGGCACAGATACGCAGTATTTT
CASSYMERGTDTQYF
>TRBD1|TRBJ1-1|.|TRBV19
TGTGCCAGTAGTATAGACAGGGGGGAAGCTTTCTTT
CASSIDRGEAFF
>.|TRBJ2-5|few|TRBV7-3
TGTGCCAGCAGCTTAACGTCGGGAGAGACCCAGTACTTC
CASSLTSGETQYF